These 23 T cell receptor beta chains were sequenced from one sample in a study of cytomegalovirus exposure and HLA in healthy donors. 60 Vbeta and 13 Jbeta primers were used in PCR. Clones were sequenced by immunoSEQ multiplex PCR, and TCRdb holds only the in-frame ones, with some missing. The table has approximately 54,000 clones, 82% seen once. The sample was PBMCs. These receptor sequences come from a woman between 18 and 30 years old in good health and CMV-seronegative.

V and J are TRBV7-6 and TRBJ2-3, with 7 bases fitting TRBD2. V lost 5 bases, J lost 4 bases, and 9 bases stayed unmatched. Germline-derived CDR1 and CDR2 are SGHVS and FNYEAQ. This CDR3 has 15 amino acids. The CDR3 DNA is TGTGCCAGCAGCCCTCGGGGGGTGGGGCCAGATACGCAGTATTTT. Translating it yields CASSPRGVGPDTQYF.

As DNA, the CDR3 is TGCGCCAGCAGCCAAGATTCGACACATAGGACGCAGTATTTT. Its protein product is CASSQDSTHRTQYF. This chain connects TRBV4-1 to TRBJ2-3; D gene ambiguous. Germline CDR1 reads MGHRA; CDR2 reads YSYEKL. This CDR3 has 14 residues. The V end lost 0 bases, the J end lost 9 bases, and 13 bases lay between the germline ends.

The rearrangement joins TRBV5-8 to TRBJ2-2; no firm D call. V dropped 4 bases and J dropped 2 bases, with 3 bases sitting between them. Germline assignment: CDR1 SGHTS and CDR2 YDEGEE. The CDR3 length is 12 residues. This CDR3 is CASSHNTGELFF. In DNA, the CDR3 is TGTGCCAGCAGCCATAACACCGGGGAGCTGTTTTTT.

The CDR3 spells CASSQLQGIAEAFF. CDR3 in DNA: TGTGCCAGCAGCCAACTACAGGGTATTGCTGAAGCTTTCTTT. The chain has TRBV14 and TRBJ1-1, with D possibly TRBD1 on 6 matching bases. The CDR3 has 14 residues. V lost 2 bases to trimming and J lost 6 bases, with 13 bases between them. From germline, CDR1 is SGHDN and CDR2 FVKESK.

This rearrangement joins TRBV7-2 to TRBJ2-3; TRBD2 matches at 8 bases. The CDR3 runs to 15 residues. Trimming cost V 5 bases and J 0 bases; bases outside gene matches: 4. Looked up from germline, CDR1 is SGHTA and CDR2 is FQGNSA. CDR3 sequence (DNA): TGTGCCAGCAGCCCGGGACTAGGAAGCACAGATACGCAGTATTTT. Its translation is CASSPGLGSTDTQYF.

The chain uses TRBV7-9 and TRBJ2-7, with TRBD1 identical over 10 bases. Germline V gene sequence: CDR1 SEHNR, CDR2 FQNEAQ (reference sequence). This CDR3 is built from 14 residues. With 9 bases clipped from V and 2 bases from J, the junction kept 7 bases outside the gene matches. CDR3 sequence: CASRRTGGPYEQYF. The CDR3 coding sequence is TGTGCCAGTAGAAGGACAGGGGGGCCCTACGAGCAGTACTTC.

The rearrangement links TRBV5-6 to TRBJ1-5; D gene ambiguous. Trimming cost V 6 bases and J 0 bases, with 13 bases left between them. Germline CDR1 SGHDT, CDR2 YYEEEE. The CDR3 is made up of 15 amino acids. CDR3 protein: CASTRGQVSNQPQHF. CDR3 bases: TGTGCCAGCACCCGCGGGCAGGTTAGCAATCAGCCCCAGCATTTT.

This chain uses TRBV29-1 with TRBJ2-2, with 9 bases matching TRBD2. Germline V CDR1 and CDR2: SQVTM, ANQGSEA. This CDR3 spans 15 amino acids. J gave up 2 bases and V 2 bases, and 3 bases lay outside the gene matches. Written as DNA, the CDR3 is TGCAGCGTTGAAAAACTAGCGGGTAACACCGGGGAGCTGTTTTTT. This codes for CSVEKLAGNTGELFF.

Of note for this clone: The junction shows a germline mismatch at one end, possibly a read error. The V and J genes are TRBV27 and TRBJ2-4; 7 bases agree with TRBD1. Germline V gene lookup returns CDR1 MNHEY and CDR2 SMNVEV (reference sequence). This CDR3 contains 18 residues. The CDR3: CASKNRGGDHLAKNSQYF. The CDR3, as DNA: TGTGCCAGCAAAAACAGGGGTGGGGACCACTTAGCCAAAAACAGTCAGTACTTC.

The CDR3 region has the DNA TGTGCCAGCCGCTACCGAGGACAGGGAACCTACGAGCAGTACTTC. Residues: CASRYRGQGTYEQYF. This chain uses TRBV7-2 with TRBJ2-7; TRBD1 matches 8 bases. The trim removed 8 bases at V and 2 bases at J, leaving 11 bases unmatched. The germline V gene encodes CDR1 SGHTA and CDR2 FQGNSA. The CDR3 runs to 15 residues.

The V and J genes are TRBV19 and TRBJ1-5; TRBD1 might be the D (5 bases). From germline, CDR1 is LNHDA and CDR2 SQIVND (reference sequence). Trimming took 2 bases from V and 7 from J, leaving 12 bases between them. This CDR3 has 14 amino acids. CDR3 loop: CASSITPGRQPQHF. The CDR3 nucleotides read TGTGCCAGTAGTATAACTCCAGGGCGCCAGCCCCAGCATTTT.

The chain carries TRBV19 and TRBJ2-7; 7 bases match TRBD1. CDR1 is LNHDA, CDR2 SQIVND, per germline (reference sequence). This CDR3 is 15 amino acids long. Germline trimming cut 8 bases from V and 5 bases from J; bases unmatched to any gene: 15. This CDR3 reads CASSPDHDRVNEQYF. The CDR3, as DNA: TGTGCCAGTTCTCCCGACCACGACAGGGTCAACGAGCAGTACTTC.

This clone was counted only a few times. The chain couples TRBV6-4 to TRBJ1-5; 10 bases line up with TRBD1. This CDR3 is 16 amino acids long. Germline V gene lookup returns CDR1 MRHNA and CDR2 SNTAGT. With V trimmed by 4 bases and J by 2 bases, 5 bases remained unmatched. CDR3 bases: TGTGCCAGCAGTGGACGGACAGGGGGGGGCAATCAGCCCCAGCATTTT. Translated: CASSGRTGGGNQPQHF.

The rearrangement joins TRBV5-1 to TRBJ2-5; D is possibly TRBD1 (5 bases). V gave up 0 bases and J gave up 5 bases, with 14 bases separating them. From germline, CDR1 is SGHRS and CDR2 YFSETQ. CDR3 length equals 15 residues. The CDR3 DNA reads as TGCGCCAGCAGCTTGGACCAGGGTTCTGCGGAGACCCAGTACTTC. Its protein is CASSLDQGSAETQYF.

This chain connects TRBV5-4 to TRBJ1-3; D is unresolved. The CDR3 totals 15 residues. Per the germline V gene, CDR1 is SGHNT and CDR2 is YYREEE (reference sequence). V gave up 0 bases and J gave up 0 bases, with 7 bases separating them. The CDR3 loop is CASSLDSYSGNTIYF. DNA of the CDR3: TGTGCCAGCAGCTTGGACAGCTACTCTGGAAACACCATATATTTT.

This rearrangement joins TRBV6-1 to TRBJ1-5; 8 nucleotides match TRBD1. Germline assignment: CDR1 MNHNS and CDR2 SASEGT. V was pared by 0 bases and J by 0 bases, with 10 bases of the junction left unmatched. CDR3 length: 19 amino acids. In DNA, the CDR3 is TGTGCCAGCAGTGAAGCGACAGGGGTCATAACATATAGCAATCAGCCCCAGCATTTT. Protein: CASSEATGVITYSNQPQHF.

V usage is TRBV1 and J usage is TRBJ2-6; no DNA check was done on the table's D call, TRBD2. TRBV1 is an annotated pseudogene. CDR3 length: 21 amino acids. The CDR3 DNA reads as TGCACCAGCAGCCAAGATCGGGCGAGCGGGGGGAATCGCTCTGGGGCCAACGTCCTGACTTTC. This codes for CTSSQDRASGGNRSGANVLTF.

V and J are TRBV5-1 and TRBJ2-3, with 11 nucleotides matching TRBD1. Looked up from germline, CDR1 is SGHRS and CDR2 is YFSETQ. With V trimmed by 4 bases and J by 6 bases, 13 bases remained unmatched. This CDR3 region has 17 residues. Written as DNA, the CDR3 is TGCGCCAGCAGCCGGAGTATGCCGGGACAGGGGGGGGATACGCAGTATTTT. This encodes CASSRSMPGQGGDTQYF.

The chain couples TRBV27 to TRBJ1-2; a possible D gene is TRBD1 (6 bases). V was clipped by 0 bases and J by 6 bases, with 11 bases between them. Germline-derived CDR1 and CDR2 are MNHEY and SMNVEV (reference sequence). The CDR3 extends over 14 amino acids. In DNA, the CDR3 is TGTGCCAGCAGTTTATCGCGGACAGAAAATGGCTACACCTTC. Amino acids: CASSLSRTENGYTF.

Here the CDR3 reads CASSWGGRDTEAFF. CDR3 nucleotides: TGTGCCAGTAGTTGGGGAGGGAGGGACACTGAAGCTTTCTTT. The chain combines TRBV19 with TRBJ1-1; D is undetermined. The CDR3 runs to 14 residues. Trimming shortened V by 5 bases and J by 3 bases, and 13 bases separated the two germline ends. Germline loops: CDR1 LNHDA, CDR2 SQIVND (reference sequence).

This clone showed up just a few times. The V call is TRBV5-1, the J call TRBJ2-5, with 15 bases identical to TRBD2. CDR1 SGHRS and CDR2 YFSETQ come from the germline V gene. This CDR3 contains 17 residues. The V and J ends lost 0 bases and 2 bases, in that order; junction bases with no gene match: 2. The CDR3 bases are TGCGCCAGCAGCTTGGCTGGACTAGCGGGAGGGCAAGAGACCCAGTACTTC. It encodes CASSLAGLAGGQETQYF.

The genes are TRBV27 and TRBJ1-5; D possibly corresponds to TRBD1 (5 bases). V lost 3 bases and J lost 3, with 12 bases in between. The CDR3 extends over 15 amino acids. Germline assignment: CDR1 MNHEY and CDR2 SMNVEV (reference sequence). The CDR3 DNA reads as TGTGCCAGCAGTTTTAGGGCAGGGATCAATCAGCCCCAGCATTTT. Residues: CASSFRAGINQPQHF.

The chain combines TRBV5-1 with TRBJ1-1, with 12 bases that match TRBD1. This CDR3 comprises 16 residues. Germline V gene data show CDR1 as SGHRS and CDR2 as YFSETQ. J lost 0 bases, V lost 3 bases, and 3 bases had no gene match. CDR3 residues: CASSSGQGALNTEAFF. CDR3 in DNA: TGCGCCAGCAGCTCGGGACAGGGGGCGCTGAACACTGAAGCTTTCTTT.